The rows below give T cell receptor beta chains drawn from one sample of a study of neoadjuvant anti-PD-1 for oral cavity cancer. The table came from immunoSEQ multiplex PCR; TCRdb's copy has only in-frame clones and leaves some out. The data contain about 14,000 clones, around two thirds of them seen just once; the ten biggest clones take up approximately 2.2%. Sample: PBMCs, taken before nivolumab (anti-PD-1) treatment. Source of these receptors: a person aged 35-79 years with oral cavity squamous cell carcinoma. Each CDR3 is given with its conserved first and last residue. A D gene is named only where the DNA matches it firmly. Expanded clones get a size class; other rows say once, few or many, or leave the size out.

.	TRBD1	TRBV6-5	TRBJ2-7	CASRERDRSYEQYF	TGTGCCAGCAGGGAACGGGACAGATCCTACGAGCAGTACTTC
few	.	TRBV6-5	TRBJ2-7	CASSYGDSYEQYF	TGTGCCAGCAGTTACGGGGACTCCTACGAGCAGTACTTC
.	TRBD2	TRBV28	TRBJ2-3	CASCGLAGEGTDTQYF	TGTGCCAGCTGCGGACTAGCGGGAGAAGGCACAGATACGCAGTATTTT
.	.	TRBV19	TRBJ1-5	CASSKVGGGGNQPQHF	TGTGCCAGTAGTAAAGTTGGGGGAGGGGGCAATCAGCCCCAGCATTTT
.	TRBD1	TRBV28	TRBJ1-2	CASRTGTGFYGYTF	TGTGCCAGCCGGACGGGGACAGGGTTTTATGGCTACACCTTC
once	TRBD1	TRBV5-4	TRBJ1-2	CASSLKGTATNYGYTF	TGTGCCAGCAGCTTGAAGGGGACAGCAACGAACTATGGCTACACCTTC
.	.	TRBV6-1	TRBJ1-6	CASSEAAVPGRSPLHF	TGTGCCAGCAGTGAAGCGGCGGTCCCTGGGCGGTCACCCCTCCACTTT
medium-sized	.	TRBV18	TRBJ1-2	CASSPRTQGRANYGYTF	TGTGCCAGCTCACCACGTACTCAGGGGCGAGCTAACTATGGCTACACCTTC
.	.	TRBV28	TRBJ2-7	CASSLIPPGGTASYEQYF	TGTGCCAGCAGTTTAATCCCCCCCGGCGGGACAGCATCCTACGAGCAGTACTTC
.	TRBD2	TRBV5-1	TRBJ2-1	CASSFTGTSRNEQFF	TGCGCCAGCAGCTTCACCGGGACTAGCAGGAATGAGCAGTTCTTC
few	.	TRBV7-2	TRBJ1-2	CASSLVQVNYGYTF	TGTGCCAGCAGCTTAGTACAGGTGAACTATGGCTACACCTTC
.	TRBD1	TRBV28	TRBJ1-4	CASSLWTGGTTNEKLFF	TGTGCCAGCAGTTTATGGACAGGGGGAACAACTAATGAAAAACTGTTTTTT
.	.	TRBV18	TRBJ1-1	CASSLKENTEAFF	TGTGCCAGCTCCCTAAAGGAGAACACTGAAGCTTTCTTT
.	.	TRBV27	TRBJ1-4	CASSQNEKLFF	TGTGCCAGCAGTCAAAATGAAAAACTGTTTTTT
.	.	TRBV5-6	TRBJ1-2	CASSLAGGYYGYTF	TGTGCCAGCAGCTTGGCGGGCGGATACTATGGCTACACCTTC
few	.	TRBV2	TRBJ1-5	CASNVDGNQPQHF	TGTGCCAGCAACGTGGATGGAAATCAGCCCCAGCATTTT
.	.	TRBV18	TRBJ1-6	CASSPSAGLGVSPLHF	TGTGCCAGCTCACCATCGGCGGGACTTGGGGTTTCACCCCTCCACTTT
.	.	TRBV5-1	TRBJ1-4	CASSLGSATNEKLFF	TGCGCCAGCAGCTTGGGGTCTGCAACTAATGAAAAACTGTTTTTT
.	.	TRBV7-8	TRBJ1-4	CASSLGGFGEKLFF	TGTGCCAGCAGCTTAGGAGGGTTTGGCGAAAAACTGTTTTTT
.	TRBD1	TRBV6-6	TRBJ2-7	CASSYLGGNYEQYF	TGTGCCAGCAGTTACTTAGGGGGCAACTACGAGCAGTACTTC
.	.	TRBV5-4	TRBJ2-7	CASTPGTASYEQYF	TGTGCCAGCACCCCCGGGACGGCCTCCTACGAGCAGTACTTC
.	.	TRBV5-1	TRBJ2-1	CASGTLAAVSNEQFF	TGCGCCAGCGGGACTTTAGCAGCAGTGAGCAATGAGCAGTTCTTC
.	.	TRBV28	TRBJ1-4	CASRDSGGGKEKLFF	TGTGCCAGCCGCGACTCCGGAGGGGGTAAGGAAAAACTGTTTTTT
.	TRBD1	TRBV19	TRBJ1-1	CATHRDRDTEAFF	TGTGCCACTCACCGGGACAGGGACACTGAAGCTTTCTTT
.	.	TRBV6-1	TRBJ2-1	CASSELEEGYNEQFF	TGTGCCAGCAGTGAATTAGAGGAGGGGTACAATGAGCAGTTCTTC
few	.	TRBV2	TRBJ1-2	CASSDSNRVGGYTF	TGTGCCAGCAGTGATAGCAACAGGGTCGGTGGCTACACCTTC
.	.	TRBV27	TRBJ2-6	CASFSLSGDGANVLTF	TGTGCCAGCTTTAGTTTATCGGGGGATGGGGCCAACGTCCTGACTTTC
.	.	TRBV5-1	TRBJ2-7	CASSPKDMREQYF	TGCGCCAGCAGCCCCAAGGACATGCGGGAGCAGTACTTC
.	.	TRBV29-1	TRBJ2-1	CSVEAKGIEQFF	TGCAGCGTTGAAGCGAAGGGTATTGAGCAGTTCTTC
.	.	TRBV5-6	TRBJ1-6	CASSPRGGVGNSPLHF	TGTGCCAGCAGCCCTAGGGGAGGGGTGGGCAATTCACCCCTCCACTTT
.	.	TRBV9	TRBJ2-5	CASSVGGWAARETQYF	TGTGCCAGCAGCGTAGGGGGGTGGGCAGCCCGAGAGACCCAGTACTTC
few	.	TRBV5-1	TRBJ2-1	CASSAGAPIWGNEQFF	TGCGCCAGCAGTGCAGGGGCTCCCATTTGGGGGAATGAGCAGTTCTTC
once	.	TRBV10-3	TRBJ1-2	CAISESPEGYGYTF	TGTGCCATCAGTGAGTCCCCCGAGGGCTATGGCTACACCTTC
.	TRBD1	TRBV7-7	TRBJ2-1	CASSLQGQGGNNEQFF	TGTGCTAGCAGCTTGCAGGGACAGGGGGGGAACAATGAGCAGTTCTTC
.	.	TRBV6-5	TRBJ1-6	CASWGRESPNSPLHF	TGTGCCAGCTGGGGGAGGGAGAGCCCTAATTCACCCCTCCACTTT
.	.	TRBV28	TRBJ2-7	CASSPIGQGLYEQYF	TGTGCCAGCAGTCCCATTGGGCAGGGCCTCTACGAGCAGTACTTC